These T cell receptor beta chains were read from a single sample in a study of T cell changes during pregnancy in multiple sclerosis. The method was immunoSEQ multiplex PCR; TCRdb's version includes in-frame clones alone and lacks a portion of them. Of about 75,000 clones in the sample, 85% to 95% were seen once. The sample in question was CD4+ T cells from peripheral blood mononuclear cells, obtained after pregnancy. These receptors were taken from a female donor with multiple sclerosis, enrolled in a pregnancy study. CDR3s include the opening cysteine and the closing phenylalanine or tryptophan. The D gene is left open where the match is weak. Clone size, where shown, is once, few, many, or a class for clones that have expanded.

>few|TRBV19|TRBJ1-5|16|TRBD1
CASGGRKDRGNQPQHF
TGTGCCAGCGGAGGGCGGAAGGACAGGGGCAATCAGCCCCAGCATTTT
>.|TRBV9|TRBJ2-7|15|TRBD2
CASSVGVAGPYEQYF
TGTGCCAGCAGCGTAGGTGTAGCGGGGCCCTACGAGCAGTACTTC
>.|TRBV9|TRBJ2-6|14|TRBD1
CASSVEGTGSVLTF
TGTGCCAGCAGCGTAGAGGGGACAGGGTCTGTCCTGACTTTC
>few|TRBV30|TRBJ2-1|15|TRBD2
CASAGLAGGPNEQFF
TGTGCCTCTGCGGGACTAGCGGGAGGGCCCAATGAGCAGTTCTTC
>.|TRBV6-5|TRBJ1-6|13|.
CASSRDFNSPLHF
TGTGCCAGCAGCCGGGATTTTAACTCACCCCTCCACTTT
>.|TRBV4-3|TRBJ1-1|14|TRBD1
CASSQTQGATEAFF
TGCGCCAGCAGCCAAACTCAGGGGGCCACTGAAGCTTTCTTT
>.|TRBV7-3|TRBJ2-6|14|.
CASSETAGANVLTF
TGTGCCAGCAGCGAGACAGCTGGGGCCAACGTCCTGACTTTC
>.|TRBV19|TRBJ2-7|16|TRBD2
CASSYGGTSGRNEQYF
TGTGCCAGTAGTTATGGGGGGACTAGCGGGAGAAACGAGCAGTACTTC
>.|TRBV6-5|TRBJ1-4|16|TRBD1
CASSSIYRGVNEKLFF
TGTGCCAGCAGTTCCATCTACAGGGGCGTAAATGAAAAACTGTTTTTT
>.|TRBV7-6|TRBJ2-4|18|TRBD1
CASSLRPTGGFSTNIQYF
TGTGCCAGTTCCCTCCGACCTACAGGGGGCTTCTCGACTAACATTCAGTACTTC
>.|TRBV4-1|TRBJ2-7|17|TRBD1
CASSHVPSGGLSYEQYF
TGCGCCAGCAGCCACGTGCCCTCAGGGGGCCTTAGCTACGAGCAGTACTTC
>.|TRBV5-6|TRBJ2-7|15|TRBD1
CASSLPGTGSYEQYF
TGTGCCAGCAGCCTCCCCGGGACAGGTTCCTACGAGCAGTACTTC
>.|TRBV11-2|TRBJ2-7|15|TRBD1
CASSLLSDRGYEQYF
TGTGCCAGCAGCTTACTTTCTGACAGGGGGTACGAGCAGTACTTC